The T cell receptor beta chain under discussion was sequenced for a study of T cell responses to AZD1222 COVID-19 vaccine (dated by TCRdb to the early 2020s). With regard to the full study: AZD1222 recipients with second doses at about 4 weeks or about 12 weeks were pooled, because spike-specific TCR depth and breadth did not differ between schedules. TCR sequencing was performed for some 250 trial participants, of whom about 200 were given two doses of AZD1222 and 26 were given two doses of MenACWY control vaccine. Trial participants were enrolled by age into 18-55, 56-69 and 70-plus year subgroups, with 148, 28 and 57 TCR-sequenced participants respectively. The research as a whole found: Conclusions about previously exposed vaccinees were limited because only 6 or 7 AZD1222 recipients were SARS-CoV-2 seropositive at baseline. The 56-69-year group was small, and its depth increase did not reach significance, likely because of low power. Because no day 14 peak-response samples were available, the repertoires could be characterized only after the peak T cell response. Vaccine-associated CD4 TCRs spanned the whole spike protein, with dominant responses in regions 160-218 and 743-854. Participants were mostly white British, with more females than males. The authors suggested clonal diversity may have been underestimated. Reportedly, close to half of the unique spike-specific TCRs recognized epitopes lying outside the regions that are mutated in the B.1.351 and B.1.1.7 variants. After two AZD1222 doses, both the breadth and the depth of spike-specific TCRs were significantly higher than at day 0 and than in MenACWY recipients.

As concerns this clone: Its target antigen remains unknown. Within one base of it there is no much larger clone, and no base qualities were kept.

Here V drops 0 bases and J drops 6 bases, and the junction holds 3 bases not matched to any gene. Via the germline V gene, CDR1 is MNHEY and CDR2 SVGEGT. Taken from cysteine to phenylalanine, the CDR3 has 14 residues. The retained sequence is limited to the CDR3, 42 bases, with the frame set at the first base. Taken with the paper, the label for time point translates to: baseline before first vaccination. Vaccinee samples were obtained from the UK trials COV001 and COV002, which included a single-blind randomized controlled phase 2/3 trial of AZD1222 (ChAdOx1 nCoV-19) in healthy adults. For TCRbeta chain sequencing, PBMC samples were collected from trial participants at day 0 and at day 28 after the second dose. The CDR3 regions of human TCRbeta chains were analyzed by immunosequencing. The authors' analysis ran thus. TCRs in the repertoires were compared against a reference library of SARS-CoV-2-specific TCRs that had been generated with the MIRA antigen-specificity platform. Breadth was defined as the fraction of unique TCRs that were SARS-CoV-2-associated, and depth was defined as the fraction of total T cells that were SARS-CoV-2-associated. Using the MIRA data, each spike-specific TCR was assigned both to the spike region to which the TCR was reactive and to a CD4 or CD8 class. Log10-transformed breadth and depth values were compared by one-way ANOVA with Sidak's multiple comparisons tests. TCRdb obtained this table from immuneACCESS and retained in-frame rearrangements with V and J assigned. These tables miss some clones; where compared with another copy, unresolved V genes account for less than half of the shortfall, and the remainder is unexplained. V and J calls and clone size come straight from that table; D and trimming were deduced from the DNA. Present in this sample are around 75,000 clones, approximately 81% of which were seen just once. Clones ranked in the top ten supply about 13% of the sample.

This sample comprised peripheral blood, obtained on day 0 of AZD1222 vaccination. This sequence originates from an adult in good health. The chain is made from TRBV6-2 or TRBV6-3 and TRBJ1-1, with 8 junctional bases fitting TRBD1. The DNA is as follows: TGTGCCAGCAGTTACTCCCAGGGGGCCGCTGAAGCTTTCTTT. This yields the protein CASSYSQGAAEAFF.